The 18 T cell receptor beta chains listed next were all sequenced from one sample in a study of blood T cell repertoires in COVID-19. The assay was immunoSEQ multiplex PCR, and TCRdb's table has in-frame clones only and misses some. The repertoire holds roughly 180,000 clones, with 80% to 85% as singletons. The sequencing input was peripheral blood. The receptors stem from a woman in her twenties or thirties with acute or convalescent COVID-19.

This clone was recorded only once. The gene calls are TRBV3-1 (or the pseudogene TRBV3-2) and TRBJ2-1; D remains unclear. The V end was cut by 5 bases, the J end by 5 bases, with 13 bases between. Looked up from germline, CDR1 is LGHDT and CDR2 is YNNKEL (reference sequence). The CDR3 consists of 14 residues. The CDR3 DNA sequence: TGTGCCAGCAGCTCCGAATATAACAACAATGAGCAGTTCTTC. Protein: CASSSEYNNNEQFF.

The chain links TRBV5-1 to TRBJ2-7; 7 bases align to TRBD1. The CDR3 extends over 11 amino acids. Trimming removed 4 bases from V and 9 bases from J; junction bases left unmatched: 4. Germline V gene data show CDR1 as SGHRS and CDR2 as YFSETQ. CDR3 in amino acids: CASSSTGAQYF. The CDR3 DNA follows: TGCGCCAGCAGCAGTACAGGGGCGCAGTACTTC.

The chain uses TRBV29-1 and TRBJ2-1; D gene unclear. This CDR3 spans 13 amino acids. V was clipped by 2 bases and J by 2 bases, with 7 bases between them. CDR1 and CDR2 from the germline V gene are SQVTM and ANQGSEA. In DNA, the CDR3 is TGCAGCGTTGAACCTGACACCTACAATGAGCAGTTCTTC. This translates into CSVEPDTYNEQFF.

The chain uses TRBV18 and TRBJ1-2; D may be TRBD1 (6 bases). The CDR3 totals 14 residues. Trimming cost V 2 bases and J 7 bases, with 14 bases left between them. Germline V lookup: CDR1 KGHSH, CDR2 LQKENI. Written as DNA, the CDR3 is TGTGCCAGCTCACCAAGTCAGGGGAACGTTGGCTACACCTTC. This gives the protein CASSPSQGNVGYTF.

This clone came up once. V is TRBV12-3 or TRBV12-4 and J is TRBJ1-2; tentatively, D is TRBD1 (6 bases). The CDR3 sequence is 13 residues long. Trimming took 7 bases from V and 5 from J, leaving 14 bases between them. The CDR3 DNA follows: TGTGCCAGCACCCCCGGGCAGGGGTATGGCTACACCTTC. It specifies CASTPGQGYGYTF.

The chain joins TRBV7-8 to TRBJ2-2; TRBD1 matches 11 bases. Germline V gene data show CDR1 as SGHVS and CDR2 as FQNEAQ. V shed 4 bases and J 7 bases; nucleotides not matched to a gene: 5. This CDR3 has 15 amino acids. CDR3 in DNA: TGTGCCAGCAGCTCCGGACAGGGGGCTATCGGGGAGCTGTTTTTT. It encodes CASSSGQGAIGELFF.

The chain is built from TRBV6-4 and TRBJ2-3, with D possibly being TRBD2 (5 bases). The CDR3 is made up of 14 amino acids. CDR1 is MRHNA, CDR2 SNTAGT, per germline. V was clipped by 5 bases and J by 2 bases, with 11 bases between them. CDR3 protein: CASSTADYTDTQYF. CDR3 bases: TGTGCCAGCAGTACAGCTGACTACACAGATACGCAGTATTTT.

To note about this clone: The sample contains more than one DNA sequence encoding this CDR3. The V and J genes are TRBV3-1 (or the pseudogene TRBV3-2) and TRBJ1-1; perhaps TRBD1 as D (5 bases). This CDR3 is 14 amino acids long. The V end was cut by 3 bases, the J end by 2 bases, with 10 bases between. In germline, CDR1 is LGHDT, CDR2 YNNKEL (reference sequence). In DNA form, the CDR3 reads TGTGCCAGCAGCCAGGTCCAGGGCAACACTGAAGCTTTCTTT. Protein: CASSQVQGNTEAFF.

This sequence joins TRBV7-9 and TRBJ2-1; 7 bases match TRBD1. Trimming took 5 bases from V and 6 from J; bases not matched to a gene: 10. The CDR3 contains 15 residues. Germline loops: CDR1 SEHNR, CDR2 FQNEAQ (reference sequence). This CDR3 reads CASSPKLRQGNEQFF. The CDR3 region has the DNA TGTGCCAGCAGCCCCAAGCTTAGACAGGGCAATGAGCAGTTCTTC.

The chain is built from TRBV15 and TRBJ1-2, with D possibly TRBD1 on 5 matching bases. This CDR3 is built from 14 residues. V was shortened by 3 bases and J by 2 bases, with 10 bases between the two germline ends. CDR1 and CDR2 from the germline V gene are LNHNV and YYDKDF (reference sequence). Here the CDR3 DNA reads TGTGCCACCAGCAGTTCCAGGGCAAACTATGGCTACACCTTC. Amino acid sequence: CATSSSRANYGYTF.

The chain links TRBV7-7 to TRBJ2-7; TRBD2 matches 13 bases. The CDR3 contains 14 residues. V gave up 6 bases and J gave up 7 bases; unmatched junction bases: 6. Germline CDR1 SSHAT, CDR2 FNYEAQ (reference sequence). In DNA, the CDR3 is TGTGCCAGCAGTTCCGGACTAGCGGGGGAAGAGCAGTACTTC. Its protein product is CASSSGLAGEEQYF.

This clone was counted between two and nine times. The CDR3 here is CASSPRGQTGELFF. CDR3 bases: TGTGCCAGCTCACCCAGGGGCCAGACCGGGGAGCTGTTTTTT. This chain uses TRBV18 with TRBJ2-2; maybe TRBD1 (6 bases). The CDR3 loop spans 14 amino acids. The ends were cut back, 3 bases at V and 5 bases at J, with 10 bases in the middle. CDR1 is KGHSH and CDR2 is LQKENI in the germline V gene.

This sequence joins TRBV19 and TRBJ2-7, with 7 nucleotides matching TRBD2. The J segment lost 2 bases and the V segment lost 5 bases, leaving 3 bases of the junction unmatched. Germline assignment: CDR1 LNHDA and CDR2 SQIVND (reference sequence). The CDR3 totals 13 residues. CDR3 protein: CASSVGRAYEQYF. DNA for the CDR3: TGTGCCAGTAGTGTGGGGAGGGCCTACGAGCAGTACTTC. The variable domain in full, with the rest retrieved from reference TRBV19 and TRBJ2-7, is DGGITQSPKYLFRKEGQNVTLSCEQNLNHDAMYWYRQDPGQGLRLIYYSQIVNDFQKGDIAEGYSVSREKKESFPLTVTSAQKNPTAFYLCASSVGRAYEQYFGPGTRLTVT.

The chain is built from TRBV7-2 and TRBJ2-7; 9 nucleotides align to TRBD2. CDR1 and CDR2 (germline): SGHTA, FQGNSA. With V trimmed by 2 bases and J by 7 bases, 12 bases remained unmatched. CDR3 size: 16 residues. The CDR3 DNA reads as TGTGCCAGCAGCTTATTTAGCGGGAGCGGGGGGCGAGAGCAGTACTTC. Translating gives CASSLFSGSGGREQYF.

This chain links TRBV19 with TRBJ1-2; TRBD1 matches at 9 bases. J lost 2 bases, V lost 5 bases, and 3 bases had no gene match. There are 14 residues in the CDR3. Germline V gene lookup returns CDR1 LNHDA and CDR2 SQIVND (reference sequence). The CDR3 region is CASSFGTGNYGYTF. The DNA of the CDR3 is TGTGCCAGTAGTTTCGGGACAGGGAACTATGGCTACACCTTC. Full variable domain (outside the CDR3, taken from reference TRBV19 and TRBJ1-2): DGGITQSPKYLFRKEGQNVTLSCEQNLNHDAMYWYRQDPGQGLRLIYYSQIVNDFQKGDIAEGYSVSREKKESFPLTVTSAQKNPTAFYLCASSFGTGNYGYTFGSGTRLTVV.

This clone was seen a few times. Other DNA sequences within the sample encode an identical CDR3. The chain recombines TRBV6-4 with TRBJ2-3; D is ambiguous. Trimming left V 2 bases short and J 4 bases short, with 7 bases between. This CDR3 comprises 13 residues. From germline, CDR1 is MRHNA and CDR2 SNTAGT. The CDR3 region has the DNA TGTGCCAGCAGTGACCGTGTCTCAGATACGCAGTATTTT. It specifies CASSDRVSDTQYF.

The CDR3 reads CASSRGRNTEAFF. CDR3 nucleotide sequence: TGTGCCAGCAGCAGGGGGCGGAACACTGAAGCTTTCTTT. V usage is TRBV5-8 and J usage is TRBJ1-1, with TRBD1 identical over 7 bases. Losses at the gene ends were 4 bases for V and 1 base for J; bases not matched to a gene: 1. This CDR3 is built from 13 residues. Per the germline V gene, CDR1 is SGHTS and CDR2 is YDEGEE.

The chain carries TRBV4-1 and TRBJ1-4; TRBD1 agrees at 7 bases. The CDR3 runs to 15 residues. Looked up from germline, CDR1 is MGHRA and CDR2 is YSYEKL. V dropped 3 bases and J dropped 3; count of bases not matched to a gene: 4. The CDR3 region is CASSQADRANEKLFF. In DNA form, the CDR3 reads TGCGCCAGCAGCCAGGCTGACAGGGCTAATGAAAAACTGTTTTTT.